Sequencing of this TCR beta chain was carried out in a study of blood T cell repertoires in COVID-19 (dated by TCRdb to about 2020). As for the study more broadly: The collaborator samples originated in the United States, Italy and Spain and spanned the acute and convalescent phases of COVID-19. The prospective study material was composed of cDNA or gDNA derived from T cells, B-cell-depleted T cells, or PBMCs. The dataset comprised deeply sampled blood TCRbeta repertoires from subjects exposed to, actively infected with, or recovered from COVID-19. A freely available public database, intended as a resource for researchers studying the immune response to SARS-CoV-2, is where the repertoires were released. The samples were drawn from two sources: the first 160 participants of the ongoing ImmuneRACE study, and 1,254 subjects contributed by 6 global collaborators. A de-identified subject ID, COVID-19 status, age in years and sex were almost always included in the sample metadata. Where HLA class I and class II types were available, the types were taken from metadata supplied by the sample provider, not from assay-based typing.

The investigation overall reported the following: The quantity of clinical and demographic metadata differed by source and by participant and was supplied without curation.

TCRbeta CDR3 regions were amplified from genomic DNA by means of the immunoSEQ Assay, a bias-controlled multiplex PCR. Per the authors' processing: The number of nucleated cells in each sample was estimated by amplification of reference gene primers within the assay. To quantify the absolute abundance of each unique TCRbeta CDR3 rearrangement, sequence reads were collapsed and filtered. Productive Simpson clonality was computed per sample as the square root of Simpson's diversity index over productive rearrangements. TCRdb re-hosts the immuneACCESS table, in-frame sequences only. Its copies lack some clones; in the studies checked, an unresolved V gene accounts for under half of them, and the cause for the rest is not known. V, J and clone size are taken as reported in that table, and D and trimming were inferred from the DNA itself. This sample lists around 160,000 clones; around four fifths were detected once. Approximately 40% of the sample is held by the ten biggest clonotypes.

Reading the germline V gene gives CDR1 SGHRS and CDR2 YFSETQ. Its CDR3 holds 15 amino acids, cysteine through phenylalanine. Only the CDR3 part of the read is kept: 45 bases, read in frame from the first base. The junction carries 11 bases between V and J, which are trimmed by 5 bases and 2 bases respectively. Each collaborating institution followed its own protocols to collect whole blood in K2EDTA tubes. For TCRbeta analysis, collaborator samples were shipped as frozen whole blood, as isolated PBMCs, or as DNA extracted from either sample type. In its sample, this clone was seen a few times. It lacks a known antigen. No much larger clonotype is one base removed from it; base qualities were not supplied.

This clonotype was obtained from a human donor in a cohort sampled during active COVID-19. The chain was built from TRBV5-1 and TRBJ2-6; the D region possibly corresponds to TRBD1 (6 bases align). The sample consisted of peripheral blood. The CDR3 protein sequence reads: CASSKGQPGANVLTF. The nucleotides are TGCGCCAGCAGTAAAGGACAGCCTGGGGCCAACGTCCTGACTTTC.